This entry is about one T cell receptor beta chain. Which antigen it targets is not known. Base qualities are not provided; no much larger clone lies one nucleotide away. This sample stems from a study of T cell responses to AZD1222 COVID-19 vaccine (dated by TCRdb to 2020 to 2022). Broadly, across the study: Because spike-specific TCR depth and breadth did not differ between the two schedules, AZD1222 recipients who got a second dose at roughly 4 weeks were pooled with those who got a second dose at roughly 12 weeks. A total of under 250 trial participants underwent TCR sequencing, of whom some 200 had received two doses of AZD1222 and around 25 had received two doses of the MenACWY control vaccine. Trial participants were enrolled into age subgroups of 18-55, 56-69 and 70-plus years, which contained about 150, 27 and 61 TCR-sequenced participants, respectively.

Its CDR3 holds 14 amino acids, cysteine through phenylalanine. The sequence is cut down to CDR3 DNA, 42 bases in frame from base 1. For this chain, trimming is 2 bases at the V end and 7 bases at the J end, and the number of junction bases without a gene match is 7. CDR1 and CDR2, per the germline V gene, are SGHDT and YYEEEE. Summary of the overall study and its limitations: Only five or six AZD1222 recipients were SARS-CoV-2 seropositive at baseline, limiting conclusions about previously exposed vaccinees. Reportedly, close to half of the unique spike-specific TCRs recognized epitopes lying outside the regions that are mutated in the B.1.351 and B.1.1.7 variants. Participants were mostly white British, with more females than males. The authors suggested clonal diversity may have been underestimated. The whole spike protein was spanned by vaccine-associated CD4 TCRs, and dominant responses were seen in regions 160-218 and 743-854. In the small 56-69-year group, the increase in depth fell short of significance, most likely because of low power. After two AZD1222 doses, spike-specific TCR breadth and depth were significantly higher than at day 0 and than in MenACWY recipients. No day 14 peak-response samples were available, so repertoires were characterized only after the peak T cell response.

The time point label here, explained by the study, means: baseline before first vaccination. Samples from vaccinated people were obtained from the UK trials COV001 and COV002, which included a single-blind randomized controlled phase 2/3 trial of AZD1222 (ChAdOx1 nCoV-19) in healthy adults. For TCRbeta chain sequencing, PBMC samples were collected from trial participants at day 0 and at day 28 after the second dose. The CDR3 regions of human TCRbeta chains were analyzed by immunosequencing. The authors processed their data as follows. TCRs in the repertoires were matched against a reference library of SARS-CoV-2-specific TCRs that had been generated with the MIRA antigen-specificity platform. Breadth was defined as the fraction of unique TCRs that were SARS-CoV-2-associated. Depth was defined as the fraction of total T cells that were SARS-CoV-2-associated. Using the MIRA data, each spike-specific TCR was mapped to the spike region that the TCR reacts to and placed in a CD4 or CD8 class. Log10-transformed breadth and depth values were compared by one-way ANOVA with Sidak's multiple comparisons tests. TCRdb retrieved this table from immuneACCESS and kept in-frame rearrangements only. Not all clones are present; in checked studies, unresolved V genes account for under half, and no reason is known for the remainder. That table supplies the V and J calls and clone size; D and trimming were determined from the DNA. The table for this sample lists 85,000 to 120,000 clones; approximately 86% of them were counted only once. The ten largest account for approximately 5% of the sample.

Source: peripheral blood, taken on day 0 of AZD1222 vaccination. The chain is made from TRBV5-6 and TRBJ1-2, with 8 middle bases fitting TRBD1. The TCR sequence derives from an adult in good health. The bases are TGTGCCAGCAGCTTTGGCAGGGGGCCCTTTGGCTACACCTTC. Protein translation: CASSFGRGPFGYTF. With the portions outside the CDR3 filled from the reference TRBV5-6 and TRBJ1-2 genes, the complete variable region becomes DAGVTQSPTHLIKTRGQQVTLRCSPKSGHDTVSWYQQALGQGPQFIFQYYEEEERQRGNFPDRFSGHQFPNYSSELNVNALLLGDSALYLCASSFGRGPFGYTFGSGTRLTVV.